The 31 T cell receptor beta chains presented below share a single source sample, sequenced in a study of metastatic and nonmetastatic thyroid tumors. No treatment of any kind had been given to any patient before thyroid surgery. Using MiXCR, TCRdb re-called clones from the PCR reads. Found here are over 12,000 clones, roughly 29% of them singletons; the top ten hold about 21%. What was sequenced was tumor tissue. These receptors were collected from a female donor with papillary thyroid cancer or a benign thyroid nodule (not recorded which). Some clones in this sample may be carry-over from other donors' samples.

This clone was detected only a few times. The chain combines TRBV20-1 with TRBJ2-5, with 13 bases identical to TRBD2. Germline CDR1 is DFQATT and CDR2 is SNEGSKA (reference sequence). The length of the CDR3 is 18 residues. Germline trimming cut 0 bases from V and 2 bases from J; bases unmatched to any gene: 9. The CDR3 loop is CSAREELAGGLGQETQYF. In DNA form, the CDR3 reads TGCAGTGCTAGAGAGGAACTAGCGGGAGGGTTGGGGCAAGAGACCCAGTACTTC.

A remark on this clone: It may be a read error: a sequence one base away is much more abundant. The chain is built from TRBV30 and TRBJ2-3; D remains ambiguous. The CDR3 runs to 13 residues. Germline CDR1 and CDR2: GTSNPN and SVGIG (reference sequence). The CDR3 nucleotides are TGTGCCTGGAGTGTATCGTTGCCAGATACGCAGTGTTTT. It codes for CAWSVSLPDTQCF.

This clone was seen only a few times. The rearrangement joins TRBV19 to TRBJ1-5; D unresolved. The CDR3 consists of 14 residues. Per germline, CDR1 LNHDA and CDR2 SQIVND (reference sequence). The V end was cut by 7 bases, the J end by 4 bases, with 14 bases between. The CDR3 DNA follows: TGTGCCAGTACCAAAATTGGCAGTAATCAGCCCCAGCATTTT. Translated, it gives CASTKIGSNQPQHF.

The chain joins TRBV6-2 or TRBV6-3 to TRBJ2-2, with D maybe TRBD1 (5 bases). V dropped 0 bases and J dropped 11 bases, with 28 bases sitting between them. CDR3 length: 19 residues. Germline V lookup: CDR1 MNHEY, CDR2 SVGEGT. The CDR3 DNA reads TGTGCCAGCAGTTACTCTCAGGGCCCCTTCACCCACGCGGCCCGTGAGCTGTTTTTT. This gives the protein CASSYSQGPFTHAARELFF.

This clone was recorded many times. A much bigger clone sits one base away, suggesting this may be a read error. CDR3 nucleotide sequence: TGTGCCAGCCGCGGGGGTACCCTAAAGCCCCTCCACTTT. Translation gives CASRGGTLKPLHF. The V and J genes are TRBV6-1 and TRBJ1-6; D is possibly TRBD1 (5 bases). Germline CDR1 MNHNS, CDR2 SASEGT. The V and J ends lost 8 bases and 13 bases respectively, with 18 bases between them. The CDR3 has 13 amino acids.

This clone was seen repeatedly, ten times or more. The chain carries TRBV20-1 and TRBJ2-7; a weak D match, TRBD1 (5 bases). Germline V lookup: CDR1 DFQATT, CDR2 SNEGSKA (reference sequence). CDR3 size: 13 residues. V was shortened by 4 bases and J by 4 bases, with 14 bases between the two germline ends. CDR3 nucleotide sequence: TGCAGTGCTAATACTAACGCAGGGTACGAGCAGTACTTC. The encoded protein is CSANTNAGYEQYF.

The chain carries TRBV12-3 or TRBV12-4 and TRBJ1-1; D is uncertain. CDR3 size: 11 residues. With 9 bases removed from V and 4 bases from J, the gap between germline ends came to 9 bases. The CDR3 nucleotides read TGTGCCAGTGTCTCGTTCACTGAAGCTTTCTTT. This translates into CASVSFTEAFF.

Points on this clone: This sample also contains other DNA sequences that code for the same CDR3. The chain combines TRBV20-1 with TRBJ2-7, with a possible D match to TRBD2 (5 bases). Trimming took 1 base from V and 4 from J, leaving 11 bases between them. The germline CDR1 and CDR2 sequences are DFQATT and SNEGSKA (reference sequence). The CDR3 length is 13 residues. CDR3 sequence: CSARGLAGYEQYF. The CDR3 DNA reads as TGCAGTGCTAGAGGGCTAGCAGGATACGAGCAGTACTTC.

Ten or more counts support this clone. This chain uses TRBV4-2 with TRBJ2-1; 7 bases align to TRBD2. Germline V gene lookup returns CDR1 LGHNA and CDR2 YNFKEQ. The CDR3 spans 16 residues. V was clipped by 1 base and J by 0 bases; unmatched bases: 3. The CDR3 reads CASSQGGGGSYNEQFF. CDR3 bases: TGTGCCAGCAGCCAAGGGGGGGGAGGCTCCTACAATGAGCAGTTCTTC.

This clone was detected many times. The genes are TRBV24-1 and TRBJ2-1, with 10 bases aligning to TRBD1. V lost 4 bases, J lost 0 bases, and 14 bases stayed unmatched. Germline values: CDR1 KGHDR, CDR2 SFDVKD. The CDR3 length is 20 residues. The CDR3 loop reads CATSDDRGLGRAVSYNEQFF. The CDR3 nucleotides are TGTGCCACCAGTGACGACAGGGGGCTTGGCCGTGCGGTCTCCTACAATGAGCAGTTCTTC.

This clone was picked up a small number of times. The J gene is TRBJ1-5, the V gene TRBV19; possibly TRBD1 for D (5 bases). Germline V gene lookup returns CDR1 LNHDA and CDR2 SQIVND (reference sequence). The CDR3 is 13 residues long. Between the trimmed V and J ends, which lost 4 bases and 4 bases, there was a span of 8 bases. As DNA, the CDR3 is TGTGCCAGTAGTACACAGGTAAATCAGCCCCAGCATTTT. Translated, it gives CASSTQVNQPQHF.

CDR3 in amino acids: CAWSIGSSGANVLTF. Here the CDR3 DNA reads TGTGCCTGGAGTATAGGTTCCTCTGGGGCCAACGTCCTGACTTTC. This chain connects TRBV30 to TRBJ2-6; D not certain. Trimming shortened V by 2 bases and J by 0 bases, and 8 bases separated the two germline ends. CDR3 length: 15 amino acids. Germline V lookup: CDR1 GTSNPN, CDR2 SVGIG (reference sequence).

This clone was seen many times. The CDR3 region is CASRGDTLKPLHF. The CDR3 region has the DNA TGTGCCAGCCGCGGGGATACCCTAAAGCCCCTCCACTTT. The gene calls are TRBV6-1 and TRBJ1-6, with D hard to call. Germline V gives CDR1 MNHNS, CDR2 SASEGT. This CDR3 spans 13 amino acids. V was shortened by 8 bases and J by 13 bases, with 18 bases between the two germline ends.

On this clone: Within the sample, other DNA sequences also encode this same CDR3. The V gene is TRBV3-1, the J gene TRBJ2-7, with D unresolved. The CDR3 loop spans 15 amino acids. Trimming took off 4 bases at V and 1 base at J, with 14 bases between the two ends. Germline V lookup: CDR1 LGHDT, CDR2 YNNKEL (reference sequence). The CDR3 DNA sequence: TGTGCCAGCAGCCCGTATGGACGGAAGTCCTACGAGCAGTACTTC. Protein sequence: CASSPYGRKSYEQYF.

The chain has TRBV27 and TRBJ2-7; 9 positions match TRBD2. CDR1 and CDR2 (germline): MNHEY, SMNVEV (reference sequence). The CDR3 extends over 14 amino acids. With 0 bases clipped from V and 3 bases from J, the junction kept 0 bases outside the gene matches. CDR3 DNA: TGTGCCAGCAGTTTATCGCGGGGGGGCTACGAGCAGTACTTC. This sequence encodes CASSLSRGGYEQYF.

This clone was counted at least ten times. The DNA of the CDR3 is TGTGCCAGCAGTTACTCGAGTGTGGGGGCCGGGGAGCTGTTTTTT. As protein: CASSYSSVGAGELFF. V and J are TRBV6-2 or TRBV6-3 and TRBJ2-2; tentatively, D is TRBD1 or TRBD2 (5 bases each). The ends were cut back, 0 bases at V and 6 bases at J, with 11 bases in the middle. The CDR3 extends over 15 amino acids. Germline CDR1 reads MNHEY; CDR2 reads SVGEGT.

In this sample, this clone turned up many times. J is TRBJ2-7 and V is TRBV6-1, with TRBD2 as a possible D gene (7 bases). Trimming removed 5 bases from V and 1 base from J, with 12 bases in between. The CDR3 is 14 amino acids. Germline lookup yields CDR1 MNHNS and CDR2 SASEGT. In DNA form, the CDR3 reads TGTGCCAGCAGTAAGGGAGGGGGTTCCTACGAGCAGTACTTC. Translated, it gives CASSKGGGSYEQYF.

This clone is judged large. The rearrangement uses TRBV11-2 and TRBJ2-7; TRBD2 matches at 10 bases. The CDR3 runs 15 residues. Germline assignment: CDR1 SGHAT and CDR2 FQNNGV. The V segment lost 6 bases and the J segment 3 bases; nucleotides outside the gene matches: 8. CDR3 in amino acids: CASSPIGLADYEQYF. CDR3 DNA: TGTGCCAGCAGTCCCATCGGACTAGCGGACTACGAGCAGTACTTC.

By share, this clone ranks as medium-sized. The chain has TRBV28 and TRBJ2-3; maybe TRBD2 (5 bases). The CDR3 loop spans 14 amino acids. Germline V CDR1 and CDR2: MDHEN, SYDVKM. V shed 4 bases and J shed 6 bases, with 14 bases lying between them. CDR3 nucleotide sequence: TGTGCCAGCAGTTCGACACCTCCGGGGGATACGCAGTATTTT. This encodes CASSSTPPGDTQYF.

Relative to its sample, this clone is medium-sized. This chain uses TRBV20-1 with TRBJ2-7; perhaps TRBD1 as D (5 bases). Germline CDR1 and CDR2: DFQATT and SNEGSKA (reference sequence). The CDR3 has 14 residues. The ends were cut back, 1 base at V and 4 bases at J, with 14 bases in the middle. CDR3 amino acids: CSARGYWQGYEQYF. The DNA of the CDR3 is TGCAGTGCTAGAGGTTACTGGCAGGGTTACGAGCAGTACTTC.

This clone was found a few times. The rearrangement joins TRBV6-5 to TRBJ2-4; 7 nucleotides align to TRBD1. CDR1 MNHEY and CDR2 SVGAGI come from the germline V gene. The length of the CDR3 is 17 residues. V lost 0 bases and J lost 1; bases outside the gene matches: 6. CDR3 amino acids: CASSYSRGGAAKNIQYF. Written as DNA, the CDR3 is TGTGCCAGCAGTTACTCAAGAGGGGGCGCGGCCAAAAACATTCAGTACTTC.

The CDR3 sequence: CATSRGGLPTDTQYF. The CDR3 nucleotides are TGTGCCACCAGCAGAGGGGGGCTGCCCACAGATACGCAGTATTTT. The chain couples TRBV15 to TRBJ2-3, with D tentatively TRBD1 (6 bases). CDR3 length equals 15 residues. Trimming pared 1 base from V and 2 bases from J, leaving 10 bases between. Germline V lookup: CDR1 LNHNV, CDR2 YYDKDF (reference sequence).

This clone was seen at least ten times. A much larger clone differs from this one at a single base, so this may be a read error. The chain employs TRBV6-2 or TRBV6-3 and TRBJ1-3; 9 bases line up with TRBD1. Trimming cost V 4 bases and J 5 bases; bases outside gene matches: 12. The CDR3 has 17 residues. Germline loops: CDR1 MNHEY, CDR2 SVGEGT. The CDR3 reads CASSCFLDRGSRNTIYF. The CDR3 DNA is TGTGCCAGCAGTTGCTTTCTGGACAGGGGAAGTCGAAACACCATATATTTT.

This clone was recorded at least ten times. V is TRBV5-1 and J is TRBJ2-3, with 9 bases that match TRBD1. CDR3 length: 14 amino acids. In germline, CDR1 is SGHRS, CDR2 YFSETQ. Trimming removed 4 bases from V and 1 base from J; junction bases left unmatched: 1. For the CDR3, the DNA is TGCGCCAGCAGCCGGGACAGGGGCACAGATACGCAGTATTTT. It encodes CASSRDRGTDTQYF.

The chain couples TRBV3-1 to TRBJ2-5, with D maybe TRBD2 (7 bases). Deletions cut 0 bases from V and 5 bases from J, with 22 bases between. Germline assignment: CDR1 LGHDT and CDR2 YNNKEL (reference sequence). The CDR3 has 18 amino acids. DNA of the CDR3: TGTGCCAGCAGCCAAGATGCCTCGGGGGCCGAAGCGGGGGAGACCCAGTACTTC. This codes for CASSQDASGAEAGETQYF.

This clone was seen repeatedly, ten times or more. This rearrangement joins TRBV20-1 to TRBJ2-5; unclear D gene. CDR1 and CDR2 from the germline V gene are DFQATT and SNEGSKA (reference sequence). The CDR3 runs to 11 residues. Trimming pared 4 bases from V and 2 bases from J, leaving 5 bases between. The CDR3 loop is CSAIWQETQYF. The CDR3 DNA is TGCAGTGCTATCTGGCAAGAGACCCAGTACTTC.

This clone is medium-sized in the sample. V and J are TRBV20-1 and TRBJ2-7; 8 bases agree with TRBD1. The germline V gene has CDR1 DFQATT and CDR2 SNEGSKA (reference sequence). Trimming cost V 6 bases and J 2 bases; bases outside gene matches: 12. The CDR3 length is 15 residues. DNA for the CDR3: TGCAGTGCAAACGGCGGGCAGGGGGCAACCTACGAGCAGTACTTC. This gives the protein CSANGGQGATYEQYF.

Turning to this clone: Compared with germline, one end of the junction differs, possibly owing to a read error. V is TRBV6-1 and J is TRBJ1-1; D is unresolved. The CDR3 length is 16 residues. The germline V gene has CDR1 MNHNS and CDR2 SASEGT. CDR3 sequence (DNA): TGTGCCAGCGAGGATCCCTGGAAAGGAGAGAACACTGAAGCCTTCTTT. Its protein product is CASEDPWKGENTEAFF.

The chain has TRBV15 and TRBJ2-5; 7 bases match TRBD1. Germline assignment: CDR1 LNHNV and CDR2 YYDKDF (reference sequence). The CDR3 is made up of 16 amino acids. V shed 1 base, J shed 5 bases, and the junction held 10 bases outside the gene matches. The CDR3 reads CATSRGQGLSGETQYF. The DNA of the CDR3 is TGTGCCACCAGCAGAGGACAGGGCCTCTCGGGGGAGACCCAGTACTTC.

This clone was recorded at least ten times. The chain uses TRBV3-1 and TRBJ2-1; 9 nucleotides align to TRBD2. The ends lost 6 bases at V and 4 bases at J; junction bases unmatched: 4. Germline CDR1 LGHDT, CDR2 YNNKEL (reference sequence). The CDR3 covers 14 residues. The CDR3 bases are TGTGCCAGCAGTCCTAGCGGGACTTACAATGAGCAGTTCTTC. This gives the protein CASSPSGTYNEQFF.

The chain combines TRBV28 with TRBJ2-2; 7 bases map to TRBD1. V gave up 4 bases and J gave up 7 bases; unmatched junction bases: 9. CDR3 length: 15 residues. The germline V gene has CDR1 MDHEN and CDR2 SYDVKM. CDR3 sequence reads: CASSSGQVLGGELFF. The DNA of the CDR3 is TGTGCCAGCAGTTCCGGACAGGTTCTTGGCGGGGAGCTGTTTTTT. Based on the CDR3 plus reference TRBV28 and TRBJ2-2, the full variable domain is DVKVTQSSRYLVKRTGEKVFLECVQDMDHENMFWYRQDPGLGLRLIYFSYDVKMKEKGDIPEGYSVSREKKERFSLILESASTNQTSMYLCASSSGQVLGGELFFGEGSRLTVL.